This TCR beta chain stems from a study of cytomegalovirus exposure and HLA in healthy donors. Overall study findings and caveats: Earlier results showed most TCR beta V segments being productive about 87% or about 30% of the time. A later analysis by the authors found several of the most significant clusters apparently linked to common viral pathogens.

The CDR3 covers 17 residues. Trimming at V came to 7 bases and at J to 3 bases, leaving 15 bases not matched to a gene. Looked up from germline, CDR1 is PRHDT and CDR2 is FYEKMQ (reference sequence). About this clone: The antigen remains unidentified.

The PCR made use of 60 Vbeta and 13 Jbeta primers. Sequencing used immunoSEQ multiplex PCR; TCRdb keeps in-frame clones, though not all of them. Among 90,000 to 100,000 clones, 82% were seen once, and the ten largest hold approximately 3.8%. Sequencing was done on a sample of PBMCs. The source of this sequence is a man aged 50 to 59 in good health and CMV-seronegative. This rearrangement joins TRBV13 to TRBJ1-3; the match to TRBD1 covers 7 bases. The CDR3 DNA reads TGTGCCAGCACTTTAAAGACAGGGCGCGTAGGTGGAAACACCATATATTTT. Its protein product is CASTLKTGRVGGNTIYF.